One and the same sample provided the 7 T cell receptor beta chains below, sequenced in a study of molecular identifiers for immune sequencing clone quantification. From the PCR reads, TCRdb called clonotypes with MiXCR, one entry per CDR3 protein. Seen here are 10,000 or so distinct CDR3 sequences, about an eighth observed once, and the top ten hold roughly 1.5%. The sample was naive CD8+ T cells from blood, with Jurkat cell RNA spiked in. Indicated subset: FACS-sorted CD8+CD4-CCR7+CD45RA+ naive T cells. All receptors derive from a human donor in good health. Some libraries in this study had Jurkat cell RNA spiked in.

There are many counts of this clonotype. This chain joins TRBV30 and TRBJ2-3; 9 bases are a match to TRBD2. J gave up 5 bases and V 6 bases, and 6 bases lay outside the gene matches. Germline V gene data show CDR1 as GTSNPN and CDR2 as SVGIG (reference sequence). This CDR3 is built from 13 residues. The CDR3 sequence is CACYLSGGDTQYF. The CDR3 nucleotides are TGTGCCTGTTACCTTAGCGGGGGAGATACGCAGTATTTT.

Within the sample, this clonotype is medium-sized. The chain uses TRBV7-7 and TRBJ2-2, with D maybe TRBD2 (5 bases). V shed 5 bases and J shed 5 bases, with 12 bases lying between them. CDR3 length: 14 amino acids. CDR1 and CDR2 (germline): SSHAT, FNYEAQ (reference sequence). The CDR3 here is CASSQEADTGELFF. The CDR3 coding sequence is TGTGCCAGCAGCCAGGAGGCCGATACCGGGGAGCTGTTTTTT.

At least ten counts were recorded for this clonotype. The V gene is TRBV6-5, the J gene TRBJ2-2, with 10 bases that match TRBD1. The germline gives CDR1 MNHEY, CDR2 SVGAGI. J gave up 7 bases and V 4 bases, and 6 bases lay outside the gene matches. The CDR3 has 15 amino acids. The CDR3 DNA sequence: TGTGCCAGCAGTTGGGGACAGGGGACGAGCGGGGAGCTGTTTTTT. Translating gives CASSWGQGTSGELFF.

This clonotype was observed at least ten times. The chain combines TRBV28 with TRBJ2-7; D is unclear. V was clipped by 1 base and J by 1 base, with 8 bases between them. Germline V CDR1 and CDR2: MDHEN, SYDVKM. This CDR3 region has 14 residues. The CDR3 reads CASSLFDPSYEQYF. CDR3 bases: TGTGCCAGCAGTTTATTTGATCCGTCCTACGAGCAGTACTTC.

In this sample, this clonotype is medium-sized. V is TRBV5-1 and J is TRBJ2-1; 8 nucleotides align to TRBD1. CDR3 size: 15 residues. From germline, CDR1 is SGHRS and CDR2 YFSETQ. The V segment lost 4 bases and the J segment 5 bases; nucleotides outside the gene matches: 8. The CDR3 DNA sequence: TGCGCCAGCAGCCACGGACAGGGACCCCACAATGAGCAGTTCTTC. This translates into CASSHGQGPHNEQFF.

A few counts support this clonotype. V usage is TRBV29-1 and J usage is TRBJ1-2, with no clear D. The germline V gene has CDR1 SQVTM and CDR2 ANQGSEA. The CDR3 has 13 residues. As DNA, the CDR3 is TGCAACTCAAGCTCGGGAGAGAACTATGGCTACACCTTC. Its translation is CNSSSGENYGYTF.

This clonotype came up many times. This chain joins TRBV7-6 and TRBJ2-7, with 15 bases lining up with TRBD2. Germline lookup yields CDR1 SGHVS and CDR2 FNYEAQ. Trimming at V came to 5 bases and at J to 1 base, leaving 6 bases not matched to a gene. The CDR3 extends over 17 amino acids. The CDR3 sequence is CASSPGTSGGLSYEQYF. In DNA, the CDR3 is TGTGCCAGCAGCCCCGGGACTAGCGGGGGGCTTTCCTACGAGCAGTACTTC.